A single TCR beta chain is shown here with its context. The sample originates from a study of control samples from healthy donors and cancer patients. Generated by immunoSEQ multiplex PCR, the TCRdb table keeps only in-frame clones and is missing some. The sample carries about 230,000 clones, approximately 80% recorded once. CDR1 is SGHRS, CDR2 YFSETQ, per germline. V lost 0 bases and J 4 bases, leaving 7 bases between the germline ends. The CDR3 is 13 amino acids. The genes are TRBV5-1 and TRBJ1-2; D may be TRBD1 (6 bases). The specimen was PBMCs. This TCR was sampled from a woman aged 60-70 years with lung cancer. The CDR3 loop reads CASSLGGGYGYTF. CDR3 DNA: TGCGCCAGCAGCTTGGGAGGGGGCTATGGCTACACCTTC.